This T cell receptor beta chain was found in a study of blood T cell repertoires in COVID-19 (dated by TCRdb to 2020 to 2021). Background for the entire study: Samples from collaborators originated in the United States, Italy and Spain and spanned both the acute and convalescent phases of COVID-19. Nearly every sample came with metadata listing a de-identified subject ID, COVID-19 status, age in years and sex. The repertoires were released in a freely available public database intended as a resource for research on the immune response to SARS-CoV-2. The material from the prospective study consisted of cDNA or gDNA derived from T cells, B-cell-depleted T cells, or PBMCs. HLA class I and class II types, where available, came from metadata supplied by the sample provider rather than from assay-based typing. Deeply sampled blood TCRbeta repertoires from subjects exposed to, actively infected with, or recovered from COVID-19 were included in the dataset. Samples were obtained from the ongoing ImmuneRACE study (first 160 participants) and from about 1,300 subjects provided by 6 global collaborators. The investigation overall reported the following: How much clinical and demographic metadata was included differed by source and by participant, and the metadata was provided uncurated.

TCRbeta CDR3 regions were amplified from genomic DNA by means of the immunoSEQ Assay, a bias-controlled multiplex PCR. Regarding the original processing steps: Within the assay, amplification of reference gene primers was used to estimate how many nucleated cells each sample contained. To quantify the absolute abundance of each unique TCRbeta CDR3 rearrangement, sequence reads were collapsed and filtered. For each sample, productive Simpson clonality was calculated as the square root of Simpson's diversity index across productive rearrangements. This is the immuneACCESS table as TCRdb keeps it, with only in-frame sequences that have V and J called. A part of the clones is gone; compared with another copy, unresolved V genes explain less than half, and the rest is unexplained. D and trimming were read from the DNA, whereas the V and J calls and clone size are those reported in that table. For this sample there are around 100,000 clones; approximately 79% appear just once. The ten largest make up 20% to 25% of the sample.

Trimming takes 8 bases off V and 8 bases off J; junction bases not matched to a gene: 13. The CDR3 runs 15 residues from the cysteine to the phenylalanine. Left in the record is the CDR3 DNA by itself, 45 bases read in frame from the first base. CDR1 and CDR2 were assigned from the germline V gene as SNHLY and FYNNEI. To note about this clone: Its antigen is not yet known. Base quality data are lacking; no much larger clone is found one base away.

Collaborating institutions collected whole blood in K2EDTA tubes following their own protocols. For TCRbeta analysis, collaborators shipped samples in one of three forms: frozen whole blood, isolated PBMCs, or DNA extracted from either of those sample types. The sample comprised peripheral blood. The clonotype originates from a man in his 70s with active or convalescent COVID-19. Recombination joined TRBV2 with TRBJ2-1; 9 junctional bases match TRBD2. This receptor has the CDR3 CASAARRGGAHEQFF. The bases read TGTGCCAGCGCCGCCCGACGCGGGGGGGCGCATGAGCAGTTCTTC.